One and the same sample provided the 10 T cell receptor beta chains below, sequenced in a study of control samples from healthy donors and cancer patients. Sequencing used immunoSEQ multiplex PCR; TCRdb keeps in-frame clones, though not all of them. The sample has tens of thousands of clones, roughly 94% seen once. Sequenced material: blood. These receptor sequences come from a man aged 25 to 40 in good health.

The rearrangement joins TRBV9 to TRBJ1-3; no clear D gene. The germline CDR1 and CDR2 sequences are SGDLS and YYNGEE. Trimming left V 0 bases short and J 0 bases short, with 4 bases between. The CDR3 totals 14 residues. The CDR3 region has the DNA TGTGCCAGCAGCGTAGACAGCTCTGGAAACACCATATATTTT. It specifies CASSVDSSGNTIYF.

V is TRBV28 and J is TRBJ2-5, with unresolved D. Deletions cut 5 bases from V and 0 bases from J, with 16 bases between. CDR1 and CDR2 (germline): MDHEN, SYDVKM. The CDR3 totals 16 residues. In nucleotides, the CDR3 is TGTGCCAGCAGTCCCATCGTGTGGGCCGACCAAGAGACCCAGTACTTC. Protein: CASSPIVWADQETQYF.

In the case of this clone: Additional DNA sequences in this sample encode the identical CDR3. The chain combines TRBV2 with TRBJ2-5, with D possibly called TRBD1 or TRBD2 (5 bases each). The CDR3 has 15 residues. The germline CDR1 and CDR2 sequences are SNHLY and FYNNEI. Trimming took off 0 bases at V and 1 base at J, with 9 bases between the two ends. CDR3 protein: CASSEALGVQETQYF. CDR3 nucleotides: TGTGCCAGCAGTGAAGCGCTGGGGGTCCAAGAGACCCAGTACTTC.

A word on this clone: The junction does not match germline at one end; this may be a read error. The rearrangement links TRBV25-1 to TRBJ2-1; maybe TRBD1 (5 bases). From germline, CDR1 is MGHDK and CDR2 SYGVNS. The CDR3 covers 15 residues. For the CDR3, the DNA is TGTGCCAGCAGTGAATACTGGACACCCTACAATGGGCAGTTCTTC. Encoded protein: CASSEYWTPYNGQFF. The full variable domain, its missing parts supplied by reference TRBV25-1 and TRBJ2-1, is EADIYQTPRYLVIGTGKKITLECSQTMGHDKMYWYQQDPGMELHLIHYSYGVNSTEKGDLSSESTVSRIRTEHFPLTLESARPSHTSQYLCASSEYWTPYNGQFFGPGTRLTVL.

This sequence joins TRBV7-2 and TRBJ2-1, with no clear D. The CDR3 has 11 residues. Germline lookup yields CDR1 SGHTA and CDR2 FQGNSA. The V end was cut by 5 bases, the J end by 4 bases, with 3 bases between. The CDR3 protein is CASSHYNEQFF. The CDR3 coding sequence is TGTGCCAGCAGCCATTACAATGAGCAGTTCTTC. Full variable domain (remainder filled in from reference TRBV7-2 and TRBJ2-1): GAGVSQSPSNKVTEKGKDVELRCDPISGHTALYWYRQSLGQGLEFLIYFQGNSAPDKSGLPSDRFSAERTGGSVSTLTIQRTQQEDSAVYLCASSHYNEQFFGPGTRLTVL.

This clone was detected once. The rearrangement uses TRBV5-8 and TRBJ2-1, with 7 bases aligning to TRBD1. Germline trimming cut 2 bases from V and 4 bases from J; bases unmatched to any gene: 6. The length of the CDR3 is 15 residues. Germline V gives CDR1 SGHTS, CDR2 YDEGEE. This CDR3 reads CASSLPGQRYNEQFF. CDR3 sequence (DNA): TGTGCCAGCAGCTTACCGGGACAGAGATACAATGAGCAGTTCTTC.

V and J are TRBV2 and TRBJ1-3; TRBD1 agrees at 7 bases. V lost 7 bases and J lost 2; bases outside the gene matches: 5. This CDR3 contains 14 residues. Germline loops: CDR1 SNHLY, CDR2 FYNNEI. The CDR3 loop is CASMLQGTGNTIYF. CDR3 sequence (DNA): TGTGCCAGCATGCTACAGGGGACTGGAAACACCATATATTTT.

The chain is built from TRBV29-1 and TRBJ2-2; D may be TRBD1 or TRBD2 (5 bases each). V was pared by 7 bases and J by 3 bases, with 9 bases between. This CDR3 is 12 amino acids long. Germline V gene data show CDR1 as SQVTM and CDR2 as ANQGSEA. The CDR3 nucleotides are TGCAGCGCGGGGACCTACACCGGGGAGCTGTTTTTT. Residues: CSAGTYTGELFF.

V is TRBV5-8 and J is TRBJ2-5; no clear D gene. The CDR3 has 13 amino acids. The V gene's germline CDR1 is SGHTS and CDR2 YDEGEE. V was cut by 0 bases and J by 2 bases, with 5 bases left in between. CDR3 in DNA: TGTGCCAGCAGCTTGGTGGGTCAAGAGACCCAGTACTTC. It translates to CASSLVGQETQYF. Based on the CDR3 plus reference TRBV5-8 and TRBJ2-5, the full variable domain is EAGVTQSPTHLIKTRGQQATLRCSPISGHTSVYWYQQALGLGLQFLLWYDEGEERNRGNFPPRFSGRQFPNYSSELNVNALELEDSALYLCASSLVGQETQYFGPGTRLLVL.

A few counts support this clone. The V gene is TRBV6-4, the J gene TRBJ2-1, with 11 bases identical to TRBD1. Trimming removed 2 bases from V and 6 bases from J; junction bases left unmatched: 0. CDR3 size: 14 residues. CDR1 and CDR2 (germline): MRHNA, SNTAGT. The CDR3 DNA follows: TGTGCCAGCAGTGACGGGACAGGGGGCAATGAGCAGTTCTTC. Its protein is CASSDGTGGNEQFF.